This T cell receptor (beta chain) was recorded in a study of blood T cell repertoires in COVID-19. The repertoire was sequenced with immunoSEQ multiplex PCR; TCRdb's copy has only in-frame clones and lacks some. This sample has over 200,000 clones, with approximately 90% found just once. The CDR3 has 12 residues. Germline lookup yields CDR1 MDHEN and CDR2 SYDVKM. Trimming removed 7 bases at V and 4 bases at J, with 10 bases between. This clone has just a few counts. Material: peripheral blood. V gene TRBV28 combines with J gene TRBJ1-1, with D unresolved. The sequence came from a man aged 30-40 years with COVID-19, enrolled during active disease. The CDR3 coding sequence is TGTGCCAGCACCCCCCCCGGCACTGAAGCTTTCTTT. Amino acids: CASTPPGTEAFF.